These 6 T cell receptor beta chains came from one sample sequenced in a study of T-cell reconstitution after alpha-beta-depleted transplantation in children. Using unique molecular identifiers, the investigators prepared the TCRbeta library. TCRdb passed the PCR reads through MiXCR, listing each CDR3 protein once. Of 350,000 to 450,000 distinct CDR3 sequences listed, roughly 21% are singletons. The material sequenced was PBMCs from the stem cell graft donor, taken from the stem cell graft. The receptors here all came from a human donor who donated a stem cell graft to a child with acute myeloid leukemia.

This clonotype has a handful of counts. V gene TRBV20-1 combines with J gene TRBJ2-7, with 10 positions matching TRBD1. Germline-derived CDR1 and CDR2 are DFQATT and SNEGSKA (reference sequence). This CDR3 spans 14 amino acids. The CDR3, as DNA: TGCAGCGGGTGGGCCGGGACAGGGGCCCCCGAGCAGTACTTC. Protein: CSGWAGTGAPEQYF.

In this sample, this clonotype turned up many times. The rearrangement links TRBV12-3 or TRBV12-4 to TRBJ1-2; D not certain. The length of the CDR3 is 11 residues. Deletions cut 5 bases from V and 7 bases from J, with 8 bases between. The CDR3 nucleotides are TGTGCCAGCAGTCCGGGGTTTGGCTACACCTTC. Translation: CASSPGFGYTF.

The chain combines TRBV10-3 with TRBJ2-3; TRBD2 aligns across 11 bases. Germline V gene data show CDR1 as ENHRY and CDR2 as SYGVKD. The V gene end was trimmed by 6 bases and the J gene end by 4 bases; junction bases not matched to a gene: 3. CDR3 size: 14 residues. CDR3 coding DNA: TGTGCCATCAGAACTAGCGGGAGCCCAGATACGCAGTATTTT. Protein sequence: CAIRTSGSPDTQYF.

The J gene is TRBJ2-7, the V gene TRBV20-1, with D maybe TRBD1 (6 bases). V lost 6 bases and J lost 2, with 11 bases in between. Germline V gene data show CDR1 as DFQATT and CDR2 as SNEGSKA (reference sequence). The CDR3 runs 12 residues. The CDR3 nucleotides read TGCAGTGCCAACCGGGACACCTACGAGCAGTACTTC. Protein sequence: CSANRDTYEQYF.

This clonotype was recorded a few times. The chain employs TRBV20-1 and TRBJ2-7; 11 bases align to TRBD1. This CDR3 comprises 14 residues. The germline CDR1 and CDR2 sequences are DFQATT and SNEGSKA (reference sequence). V dropped 6 bases and J dropped 6; count of bases not matched to a gene: 10. The CDR3 nucleotides are TGCAGTGCCCCCATTGGACAGGGGGCGGTCGAGCAGTACTTC. This gives the protein CSAPIGQGAVEQYF.

This rearrangement joins TRBV7-3 to TRBJ2-1; TRBD2 matches at 7 bases. Per germline, CDR1 SGHTA and CDR2 FQGTGA. CDR3 length: 12 amino acids. The ends lost 5 bases at V and 8 bases at J; junction bases unmatched: 3. CDR3: CASSQTSHEQFF. The CDR3 DNA is TGTGCCAGCAGCCAGACTAGCCATGAGCAGTTCTTC.